The 20 T cell receptor beta chains below all came from one sample that was sequenced in a study of Ad26.COV2.S vaccination and SARS-CoV-2 variants. Repertoires were generated with immunoSEQ multiplex PCR, while TCRdb's copy carries only in-frame clones and drops some. The sample includes about 410,000 clones, about 91% of them seen just once. Treatment here: 15 to 20 received Ad26.COV2.S at low or high dose, single or two shots; five or six received placebo; per-sample allocation not given. Sampling occurred on day 63 after the first vaccine or placebo injection. The sequencing here drew on peripheral blood, taken in a trial of Ad26.COV2.S vaccine versus placebo. These TCRs come from a person aged 18-65 years who received the Ad26.COV2.S COVID-19 vaccine or a placebo.

The V call is TRBV5-4, the J call TRBJ2-7, with a possible D match to TRBD1 (5 bases). The CDR3 is 14 residues long. The germline V gene encodes CDR1 SGHNT and CDR2 YYREEE (reference sequence). The V end lost 0 bases, the J end lost 1 base, and 8 bases lay between the germline ends. The CDR3 sequence is CASSLGRGSYEQYF. For the CDR3, the DNA is TGTGCCAGCAGCTTGGGAAGGGGATCCTACGAGCAGTACTTC.

The chain uses TRBV6-5 and TRBJ2-1; 8 bases map to TRBD2. After removal of 9 bases from V and 5 bases from J, the junction contained 6 bases not matched to a gene. Germline CDR1 is MNHEY and CDR2 is SVGAGI. This CDR3 comprises 13 residues. The CDR3 loop is CASGRGRNNEQFF. Here the CDR3 DNA reads TGTGCCAGTGGTCGCGGGAGGAACAATGAGCAGTTCTTC.

The chain carries TRBV7-3 and TRBJ1-1; tentative D call: TRBD1 (6 bases). V was cut by 1 base and J by 4 bases, with 7 bases left in between. There are 13 residues in the CDR3. Per germline, CDR1 SGHTA and CDR2 FQGTGA. CDR3 nucleotides: TGTGCCAGCAGCTTAAGCAGGGGCACTGAAGCTTTCTTT. Translation: CASSLSRGTEAFF.

The chain recombines TRBV7-6 with TRBJ2-1; TRBD1 agrees at 10 bases. The CDR3 has 15 amino acids. The germline CDR1 and CDR2 sequences are SGHVS and FNYEAQ. The V gene end was trimmed by 3 bases and the J gene end by 4 bases; junction bases not matched to a gene: 3. The CDR3 DNA reads as TGTGCCAGCAGCTTCCGGGACAGGGGATACAATGAGCAGTTCTTC. Translating gives CASSFRDRGYNEQFF.

V usage is TRBV4-1 and J usage is TRBJ2-2; D gene ambiguous. Germline V lookup: CDR1 MGHRA, CDR2 YSYEKL. V shed 2 bases and J shed 7 bases, with 8 bases lying between them. The CDR3 consists of 13 residues. The CDR3 spells CASSQKEVGELFF. The CDR3 region has the DNA TGCGCCAGCAGCCAAAAGGAAGTCGGGGAGCTGTTTTTT.

CDR3 nucleotide sequence: TGCAGCGTTGAACGGGGGCAGAGCACTGAAGCTTTCTTT. Translation: CSVERGQSTEAFF. This sequence joins TRBV29-1 and TRBJ1-1; D possibly corresponds to TRBD1 (6 bases). Germline loops: CDR1 SQVTM, CDR2 ANQGSEA. This CDR3 contains 13 residues. The V end lost 2 bases, the J end lost 4 bases, and 11 bases lay between the germline ends.

V and J are TRBV12-3 or TRBV12-4 and TRBJ2-1; no firm D call. The germline V and J ends were trimmed by 5 bases and 5 bases, with 7 bases remaining between them. CDR3 length: 12 amino acids. CDR3: CASSRLHNEQFF. The CDR3 DNA follows: TGTGCCAGCAGTAGACTCCACAATGAGCAGTTCTTC.

The chain uses TRBV7-9 and TRBJ1-2; 8 bases are a match to TRBD1. V lost 5 bases and J lost 7; bases outside the gene matches: 9. This CDR3 has 14 amino acids. Germline V lookup: CDR1 SEHNR, CDR2 FQNEAQ (reference sequence). Here the CDR3 DNA reads TGTGCCAGCAGCCCCGAGGGACAGGAGGCTGGCTACACCTTC. Protein: CASSPEGQEAGYTF.

Turning to this clone: Other nucleotide sequences in the sample specify the same CDR3. The genes are TRBV6-2 or TRBV6-3 and TRBJ2-2; D gene ambiguous. The V and J ends lost 6 bases and 4 bases respectively, with 9 bases between them. The CDR3 length is 13 residues. The germline gives CDR1 MNHEY, CDR2 SVGEGT. The CDR3: CASSRQGTGELFF. Here the CDR3 DNA reads TGTGCCAGCAGCCGACAAGGCACCGGGGAGCTGTTTTTT.

The chain joins TRBV5-1 to TRBJ2-7; weak D call: TRBD1 (6 bases). The CDR3 covers 13 residues. Trimming pared 0 bases from V and 3 bases from J, leaving 7 bases between. Germline CDR1 reads SGHRS; CDR2 reads YFSETQ. CDR3: CASSLDRDYEQYF. As DNA, the CDR3 is TGCGCCAGCAGCTTGGACAGGGACTACGAGCAGTACTTC.

This chain joins TRBV6-5 and TRBJ1-1; D is unresolved. The V gene's germline CDR1 is MNHEY and CDR2 SVGAGI. The germline V and J ends were trimmed by 0 bases and 1 base, with 9 bases remaining between them. The CDR3 length is 15 residues. The CDR3 is CASSYSVGRNTEAFF. CDR3 DNA sequence: TGTGCCAGCAGTTACTCGGTGGGTCGGAACACTGAAGCTTTCTTT.

J is TRBJ1-3 and V is TRBV9; 7 bases agree with TRBD1. The junction had 7 bases not matched to a gene; V was cut back by 4 bases and J by 0 bases. There are 16 residues in the CDR3. Germline assignment: CDR1 SGDLS and CDR2 YYNGEE. CDR3 coding DNA: TGTGCCAGCAGCAGAGGGGACAGTCTCTCTGGAAACACCATATATTTT. It is translated as CASSRGDSLSGNTIYF.

On this clone: This sample includes further DNA sequences coding for the same CDR3. This chain joins TRBV7-9 and TRBJ2-2; D not certain. Between the trimmed V and J ends, which lost 0 bases and 5 bases, there was a span of 4 bases. There are 13 residues in the CDR3. Germline loops: CDR1 SEHNR, CDR2 FQNEAQ (reference sequence). DNA for the CDR3: TGTGCCAGCAGCTTAGCTGGAACCGGGGAGCTGTTTTTT. The encoded protein is CASSLAGTGELFF.

This clone came up once. The V call is TRBV7-3, the J call TRBJ1-2; 7 positions agree with TRBD1. In germline, CDR1 is SGHTA, CDR2 FQGTGA. The trim removed 5 bases at V and 5 bases at J, leaving 11 bases unmatched. The CDR3 extends over 15 amino acids. The CDR3 reads CASSPTPGTVYGYTF. The CDR3 DNA reads as TGTGCCAGCAGCCCAACTCCCGGGACAGTTTATGGCTACACCTTC.

The rearrangement joins TRBV4-1 to TRBJ2-7; 8 nucleotides match TRBD2. The CDR3 is 16 residues long. Germline V CDR1 and CDR2: MGHRA, YSYEKL. The trim removed 4 bases at V and 4 bases at J, leaving 12 bases unmatched. The DNA for the CDR3 is TGCGCCAGCAGCCCACTCGGTGGGGCGGGAGGATACGAGCAGTACTTC. It codes for CASSPLGGAGGYEQYF.

The chain uses TRBV3-1 (or the pseudogene TRBV3-2) and TRBJ2-7; 7 bases fit TRBD2. This CDR3 contains 13 residues. The J segment lost 6 bases and the V segment lost 1 base, leaving 3 bases of the junction unmatched. From germline, CDR1 is LGHDT and CDR2 YNNKEL (reference sequence). CDR3 residues: CASSQGGSGEQYF. Here the CDR3 DNA reads TGTGCCAGCAGCCAAGGCGGGAGTGGCGAGCAGTACTTC.

This clone was found a few times. The chain carries TRBV7-9 and TRBJ1-4; D call uncertain. The germline V gene has CDR1 SEHNR and CDR2 FQNEAQ (reference sequence). Trimming stripped 6 bases from V and 4 bases from J, with 15 bases between. The CDR3 runs to 15 residues. CDR3 in amino acids: CASRDDRAINEKLFF. As DNA, the CDR3 is TGTGCCAGCAGGGACGACCGGGCCATTAATGAAAAACTGTTTTTT.

In this sample, this clone turned up a few times. The V and J genes are TRBV11-3 and TRBJ1-5; possible D gene TRBD1, 5 bases. This CDR3 has 15 residues. Looked up from germline, CDR1 is SGHNT and CDR2 is YENEEA. Trimming took 5 bases from V and 2 from J, leaving 13 bases between them. This chain's CDR3 is CASSPAGLGNQPQHF. In nucleotides, the CDR3 is TGTGCCAGCAGCCCGGCAGGGTTGGGCAATCAGCCCCAGCATTTT.

The chain is built from TRBV3-1 (or the pseudogene TRBV3-2) and TRBJ2-7; 9 bases align to TRBD1. Trimming at V came to 3 bases and at J to 2 bases, leaving 2 bases not matched to a gene. The CDR3 is made up of 14 amino acids. CDR1 and CDR2 from the germline V gene are LGHDT and YNNKEL (reference sequence). The CDR3 reads CASSHWDRAYEQYF. For the CDR3, the DNA is TGTGCCAGCAGCCACTGGGACAGGGCCTACGAGCAGTACTTC.

This chain links TRBV5-8 with TRBJ2-7; 12 bases align to TRBD2. The CDR3 loop spans 14 amino acids. Germline CDR1 SGHTS, CDR2 YDEGEE. After removal of 0 bases from V and 10 bases from J, the junction contained 5 bases not matched to a gene. The CDR3 DNA reads TGTGCCAGCAGCTTGGGACTAGCGGGAGCACCCCAGTACTTC. Amino acids: CASSLGLAGAPQYF.